This T cell receptor (beta chain) was recorded in a study of CD8+ T cells in alopecia areata. Across the whole study: Tofacitinib lasted 6 to 18 months, then 6 months off drug.

Comments on this clone: Its antigen is not known.

General study findings and limits: Mice showed TCR sharing more clearly than patients did, possibly owing to HLA. Normal scalp had lower clonality than lesional scalp, with alopecia totalis/universalis lesions showing this most strongly.

The CDR3 sequence is 12 residues long. CDR1 and CDR2 (germline): SGHDT, YYEEEE. Trimming took 4 bases from V and 13 from J, leaving 17 bases between them. Peripheral blood, together with lesional scalp punch biopsies, was collected from alopecia areata patients. RNA was isolated and reverse transcribed to cDNA, the sequencing template. Generated by immunoSEQ multiplex PCR, the TCRdb table keeps only in-frame clones and is missing some. This sample has about 12,000 clones; 45% to 70% occur once, and the top ten carry over 10%. This clonotype was obtained from a human donor with alopecia areata. Sequencing was carried out using skin. The genes are TRBV5-6 and TRBJ1-2; D remains unclear. CDR3 amino acids: CASSLPRETSTF. The CDR3 coding sequence is TGTGCCAGCAGCCTTCCCCGGGAAACTAGCACCTTC.